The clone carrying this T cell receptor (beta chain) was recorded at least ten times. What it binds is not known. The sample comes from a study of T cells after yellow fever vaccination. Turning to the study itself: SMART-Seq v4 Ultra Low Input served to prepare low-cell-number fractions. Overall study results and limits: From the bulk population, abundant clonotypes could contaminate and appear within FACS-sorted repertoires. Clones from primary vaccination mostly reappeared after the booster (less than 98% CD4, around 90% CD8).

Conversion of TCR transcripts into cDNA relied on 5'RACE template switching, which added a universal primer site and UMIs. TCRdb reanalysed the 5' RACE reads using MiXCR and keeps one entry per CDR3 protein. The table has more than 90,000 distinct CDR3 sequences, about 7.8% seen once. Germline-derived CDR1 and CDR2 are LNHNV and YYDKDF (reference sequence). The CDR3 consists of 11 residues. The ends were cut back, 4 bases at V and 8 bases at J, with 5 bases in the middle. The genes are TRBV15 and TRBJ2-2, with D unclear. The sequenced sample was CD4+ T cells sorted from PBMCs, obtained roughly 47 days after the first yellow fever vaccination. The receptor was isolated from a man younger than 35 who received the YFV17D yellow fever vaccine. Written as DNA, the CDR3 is TGTGCCACCAGCAAATTAGGGGAGCTGTTTTTT. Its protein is CATSKLGELFF.